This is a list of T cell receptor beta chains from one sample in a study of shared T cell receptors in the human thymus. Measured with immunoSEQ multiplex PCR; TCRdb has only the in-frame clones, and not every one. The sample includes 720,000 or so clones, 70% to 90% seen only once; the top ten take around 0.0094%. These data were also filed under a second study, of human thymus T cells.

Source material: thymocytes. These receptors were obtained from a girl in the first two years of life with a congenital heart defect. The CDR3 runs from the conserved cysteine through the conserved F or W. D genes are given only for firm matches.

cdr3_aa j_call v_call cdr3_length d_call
CASSFTINYGYTF TRBJ1-2 TRBV7-9 13 -
CASSFDWAPGTGTNGYTF TRBJ1-2 TRBV5-1 18 TRBD1
CASSLSWDGTDNEKLFF TRBJ1-4 TRBV7-2 17 TRBD1
CASNLHRGHTINSPLHF TRBJ1-6 TRBV7-2 17 -
CASELTGDYGYTF TRBJ1-2 TRBV19 13 TRBD1
CASSLSSGGVSYEQYF TRBJ2-7 TRBV28 16 TRBD2
CASSQKGDKNTEAFF TRBJ1-1 TRBV4-3 15 -
CASSQPSDRPEDTEAFF TRBJ1-1 TRBV5-1 17 -
CASSLWTSGGRTNTGELFF TRBJ2-2 TRBV7-9 19 TRBD2
CASSVAAGTETYEQYF TRBJ2-7 TRBV9 16 TRBD1